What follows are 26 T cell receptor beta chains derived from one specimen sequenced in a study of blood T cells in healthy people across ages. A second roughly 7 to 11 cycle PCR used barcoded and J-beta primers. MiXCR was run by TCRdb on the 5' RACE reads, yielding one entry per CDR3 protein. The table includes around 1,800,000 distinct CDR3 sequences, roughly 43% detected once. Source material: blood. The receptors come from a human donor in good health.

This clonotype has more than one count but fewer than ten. In DNA form, the CDR3 reads TGCAGTGCTGGATATTCAGGGGGTGGCTACACCTTC. It yields the protein CSAGYSGGGYTF. The chain joins TRBV20-1 to TRBJ1-2, with TRBD1 identical over 7 bases. The J segment lost 7 bases and the V segment lost 5 bases, leaving 7 bases of the junction unmatched. This CDR3 contains 12 residues. The germline CDR1 and CDR2 sequences are DFQATT and SNEGSKA (reference sequence).

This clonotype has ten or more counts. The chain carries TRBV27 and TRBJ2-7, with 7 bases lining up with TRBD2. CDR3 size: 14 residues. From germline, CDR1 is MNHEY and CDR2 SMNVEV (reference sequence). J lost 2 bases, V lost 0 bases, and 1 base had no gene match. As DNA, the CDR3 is TGTGCCAGCAGTTTATCAGGGAGGGCCTACGAGCAGTACTTC. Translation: CASSLSGRAYEQYF.

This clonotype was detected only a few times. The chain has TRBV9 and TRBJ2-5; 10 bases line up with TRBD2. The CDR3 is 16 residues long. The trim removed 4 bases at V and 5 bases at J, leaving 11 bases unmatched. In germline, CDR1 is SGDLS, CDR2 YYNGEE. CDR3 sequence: CASSHPVAGGWETQYF. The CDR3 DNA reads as TGTGCCAGCAGCCATCCGGTAGCGGGGGGCTGGGAGACCCAGTACTTC.

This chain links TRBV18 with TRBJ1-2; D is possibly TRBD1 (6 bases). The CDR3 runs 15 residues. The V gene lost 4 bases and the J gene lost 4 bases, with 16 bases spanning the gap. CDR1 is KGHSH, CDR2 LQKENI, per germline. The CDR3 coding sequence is TGTGCCAGCTCACTCGCCAGGGACATACGCTATGGCTACACCTTC. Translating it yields CASSLARDIRYGYTF.

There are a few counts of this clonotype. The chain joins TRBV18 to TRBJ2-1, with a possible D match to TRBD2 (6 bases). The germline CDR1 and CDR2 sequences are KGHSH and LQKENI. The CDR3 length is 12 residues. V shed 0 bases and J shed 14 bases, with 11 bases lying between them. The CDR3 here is CASSPPEGSKFF. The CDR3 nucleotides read TGTGCCAGCTCACCACCGGAGGGAAGTAAGTTCTTC.

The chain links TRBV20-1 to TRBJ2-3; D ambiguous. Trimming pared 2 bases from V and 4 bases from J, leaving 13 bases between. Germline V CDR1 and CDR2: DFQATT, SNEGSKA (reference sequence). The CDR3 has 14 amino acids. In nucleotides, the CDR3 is TGCAGTGCTAGAAACCAGACCCCGGCAGATACGCAGTATTTT. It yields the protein CSARNQTPADTQYF.

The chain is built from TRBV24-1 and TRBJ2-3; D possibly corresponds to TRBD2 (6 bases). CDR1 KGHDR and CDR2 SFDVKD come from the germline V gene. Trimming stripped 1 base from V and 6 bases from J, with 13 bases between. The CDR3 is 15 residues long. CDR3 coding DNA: TGTGCCACCAGTGATTTTGGGGGGACGGGGGATACGCAGTATTTT. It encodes CATSDFGGTGDTQYF.

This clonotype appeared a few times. The CDR3 DNA reads as TGTGCCATCACTTCTTTCGATTTCTCTGGGGCCAACGTCCTGACTTTC. Its protein product is CAITSFDFSGANVLTF. The genes are TRBV10-3 and TRBJ2-6; D unclear. CDR1 is ENHRY, CDR2 SYGVKD, per germline. This CDR3 spans 16 amino acids. V lost 7 bases and J lost 0, with 13 bases in between.

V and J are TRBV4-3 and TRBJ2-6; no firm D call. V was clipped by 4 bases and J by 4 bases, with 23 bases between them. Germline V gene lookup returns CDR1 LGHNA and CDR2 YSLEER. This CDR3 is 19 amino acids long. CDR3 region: CASSRINGGFVLGANVLTF. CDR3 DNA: TGCGCCAGCAGCCGAATAAACGGCGGCTTCGTTTTGGGGGCCAACGTCCTGACTTTC.

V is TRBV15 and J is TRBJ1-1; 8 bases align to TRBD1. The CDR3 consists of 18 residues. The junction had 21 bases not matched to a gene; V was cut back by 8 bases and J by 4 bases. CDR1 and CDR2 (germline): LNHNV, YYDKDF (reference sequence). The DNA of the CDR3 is TGTGCCACCTTCCGGGACAGGTCTCACGCCCAAATGGGCACTGAAGCTTTCTTT. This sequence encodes CATFRDRSHAQMGTEAFF. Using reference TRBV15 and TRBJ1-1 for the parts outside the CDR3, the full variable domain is DAMVIQNPRYQVTQFGKPVTLSCSQTLNHNVMYWYQQKSSQAPKLLFHYYDKDFNNEADTPDNFQSRRPNTSFCFLDIRSPGLGDTAMYLCATFRDRSHAQMGTEAFFGQGTRLTVV.

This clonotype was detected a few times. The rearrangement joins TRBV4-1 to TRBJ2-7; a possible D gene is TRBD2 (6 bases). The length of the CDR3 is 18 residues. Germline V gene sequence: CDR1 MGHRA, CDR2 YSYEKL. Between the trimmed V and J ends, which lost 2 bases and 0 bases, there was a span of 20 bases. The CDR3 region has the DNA TGCGCCAGCAGCCAATTCGTACTAACCCGGGACTTCTCCTACGAGCAGTACTTC. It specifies CASSQFVLTRDFSYEQYF.

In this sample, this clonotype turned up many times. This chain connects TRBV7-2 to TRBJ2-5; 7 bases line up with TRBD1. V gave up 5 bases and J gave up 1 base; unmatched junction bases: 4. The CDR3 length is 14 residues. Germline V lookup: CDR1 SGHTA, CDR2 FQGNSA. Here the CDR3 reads CASSPGQIQETQYF. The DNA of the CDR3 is TGTGCCAGCAGCCCGGGACAGATCCAAGAGACCCAGTACTTC.

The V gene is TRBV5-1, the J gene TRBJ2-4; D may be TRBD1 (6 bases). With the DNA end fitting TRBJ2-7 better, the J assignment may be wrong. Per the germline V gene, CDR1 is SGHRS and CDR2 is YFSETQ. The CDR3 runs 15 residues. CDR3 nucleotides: TGCGCCAGCAGCCCCGGGACACTCCTGTCCTACGAGCAGTACTTC. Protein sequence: CASSPGTLLSYEQYF.

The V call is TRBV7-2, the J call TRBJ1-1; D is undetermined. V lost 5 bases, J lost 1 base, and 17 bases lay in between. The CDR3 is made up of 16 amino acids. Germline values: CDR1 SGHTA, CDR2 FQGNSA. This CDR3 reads CASSPMWTSGNTEAFF. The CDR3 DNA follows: TGTGCCAGCAGCCCTATGTGGACCTCGGGGAACACTGAAGCTTTCTTT.

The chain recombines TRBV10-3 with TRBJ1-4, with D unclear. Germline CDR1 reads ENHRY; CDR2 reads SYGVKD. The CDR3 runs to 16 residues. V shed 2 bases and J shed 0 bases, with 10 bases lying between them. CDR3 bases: TGTGCCATCAGTGAGGAAGAAGCTGCAACTAATGAAAAACTGTTTTTT. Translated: CAISEEEAATNEKLFF.

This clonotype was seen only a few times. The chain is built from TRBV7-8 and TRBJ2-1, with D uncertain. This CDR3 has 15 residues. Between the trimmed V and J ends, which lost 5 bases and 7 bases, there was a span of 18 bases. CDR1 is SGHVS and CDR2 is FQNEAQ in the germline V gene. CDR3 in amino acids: CASSPTRQQWNEQFF. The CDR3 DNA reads TGTGCCAGCAGCCCAACGCGCCAGCAGTGGAATGAGCAGTTCTTC.

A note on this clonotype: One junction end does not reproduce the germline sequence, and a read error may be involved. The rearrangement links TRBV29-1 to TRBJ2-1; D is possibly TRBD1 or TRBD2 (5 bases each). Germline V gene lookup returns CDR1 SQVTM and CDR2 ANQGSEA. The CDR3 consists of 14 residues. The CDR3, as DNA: TGCGGCGTTGATGGGGGTATCTCCTACAATGAGCAGTTCTTC. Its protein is CGVDGGISYNEQFF.

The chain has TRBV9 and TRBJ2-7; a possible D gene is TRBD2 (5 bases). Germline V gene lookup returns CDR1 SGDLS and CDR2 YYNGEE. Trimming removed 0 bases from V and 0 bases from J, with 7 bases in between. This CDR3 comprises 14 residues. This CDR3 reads CASSVDGISYEQYF. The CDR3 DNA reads TGTGCCAGCAGCGTAGACGGGATCTCCTACGAGCAGTACTTC.

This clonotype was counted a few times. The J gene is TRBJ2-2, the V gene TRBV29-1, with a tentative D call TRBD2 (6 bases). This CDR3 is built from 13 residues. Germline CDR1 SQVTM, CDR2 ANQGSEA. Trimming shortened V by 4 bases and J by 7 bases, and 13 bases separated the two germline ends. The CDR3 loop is CSVGLRGGGELFF. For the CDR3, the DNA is TGCAGCGTTGGCCTTCGGGGAGGCGGGGAGCTGTTTTTT.

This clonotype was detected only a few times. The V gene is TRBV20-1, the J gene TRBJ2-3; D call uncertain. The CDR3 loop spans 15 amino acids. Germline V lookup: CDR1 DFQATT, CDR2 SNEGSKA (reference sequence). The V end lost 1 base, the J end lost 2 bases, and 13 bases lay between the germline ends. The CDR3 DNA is TGCAGTGCTAGAGTCGGCGGCTCACCCACAGATACGCAGTATTTT. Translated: CSARVGGSPTDTQYF.

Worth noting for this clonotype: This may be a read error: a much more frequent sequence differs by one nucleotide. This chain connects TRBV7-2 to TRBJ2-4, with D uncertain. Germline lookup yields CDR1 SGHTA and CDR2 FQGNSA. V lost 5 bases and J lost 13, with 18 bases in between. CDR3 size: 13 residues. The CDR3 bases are TGTGCCAGCAGCCGCATTAGCTCCTACAAGCAGTACTTC. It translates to CASSRISSYKQYF. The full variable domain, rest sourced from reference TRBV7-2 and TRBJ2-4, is GAGVSQSPSNKVTEKGKDVELRCDPISGHTALYWYRQSLGQGLEFLIYFQGNSAPDKSGLPSDRFSAERTGGSVSTLTIQRTQQEDSAVYLCASSRISSYKQYFGAGTRLSVL.

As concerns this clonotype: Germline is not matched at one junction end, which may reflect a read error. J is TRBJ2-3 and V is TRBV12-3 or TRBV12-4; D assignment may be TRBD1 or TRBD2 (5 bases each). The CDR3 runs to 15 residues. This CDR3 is CASTSLARGTGTQYF. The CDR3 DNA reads TGTGCCAGCACCTCCCTGGCCCGGGGCACAGGTACGCAGTATTTT.

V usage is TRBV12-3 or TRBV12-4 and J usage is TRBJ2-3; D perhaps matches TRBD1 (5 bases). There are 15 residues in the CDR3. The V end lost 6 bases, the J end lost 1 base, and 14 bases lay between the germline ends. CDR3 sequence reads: CASSYTGSGTDTQYF. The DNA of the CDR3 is TGTGCCAGCAGCTATACAGGATCCGGCACAGATACGCAGTATTTT.

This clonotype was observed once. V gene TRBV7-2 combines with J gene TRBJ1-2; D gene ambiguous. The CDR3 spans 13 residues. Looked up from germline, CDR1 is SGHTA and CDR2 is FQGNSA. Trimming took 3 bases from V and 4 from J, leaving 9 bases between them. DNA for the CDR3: TGTGCCAGCAGCTTTAGGCTGATCTATGGCTACACCTTC. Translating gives CASSFRLIYGYTF.

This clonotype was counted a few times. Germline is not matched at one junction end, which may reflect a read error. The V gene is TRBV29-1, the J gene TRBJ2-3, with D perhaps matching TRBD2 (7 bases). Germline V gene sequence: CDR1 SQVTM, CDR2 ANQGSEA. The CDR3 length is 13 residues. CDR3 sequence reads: CSVGRGRTDTRYF. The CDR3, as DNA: TGCAGCGTTGGGCGGGGGCGCACAGATACGCGGTATTTT.

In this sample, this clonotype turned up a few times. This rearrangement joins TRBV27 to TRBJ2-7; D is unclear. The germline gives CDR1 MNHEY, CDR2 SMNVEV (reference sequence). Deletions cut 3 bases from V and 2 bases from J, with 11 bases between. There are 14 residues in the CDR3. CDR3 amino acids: CASSFSIGPYEQYF. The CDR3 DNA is TGTGCCAGCAGTTTTTCCATCGGGCCCTACGAGCAGTACTTC.